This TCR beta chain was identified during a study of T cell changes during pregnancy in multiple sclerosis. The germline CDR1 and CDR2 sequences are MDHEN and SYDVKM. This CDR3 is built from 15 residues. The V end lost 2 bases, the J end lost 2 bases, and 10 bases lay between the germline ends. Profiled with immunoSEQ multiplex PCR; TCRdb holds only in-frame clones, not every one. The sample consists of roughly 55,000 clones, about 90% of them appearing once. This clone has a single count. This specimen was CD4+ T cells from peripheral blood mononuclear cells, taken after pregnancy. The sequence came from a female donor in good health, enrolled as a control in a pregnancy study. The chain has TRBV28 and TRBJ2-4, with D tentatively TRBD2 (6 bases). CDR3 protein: CASSLGEVPKNIQYF. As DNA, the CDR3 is TGTGCCAGCAGTTTAGGGGAGGTACCCAAAAACATTCAGTACTTC.